A selection of T cell receptor beta chains follows, all from one sample in a study of T cell responses to AZD1222 COVID-19 vaccine. Assay used: immunoSEQ multiplex PCR; TCRdb lists only in-frame clones, some missing. Of more than 65,000 clones listed, 86% are singletons. Sequenced here: peripheral blood, sampled on day 0 of AZD1222 vaccination. The receptors stem from an adult in good health. Each CDR3 is given with its conserved first and last residue.

CDR3aa	v_gene	j_gene
CASSQTPGLAGDNEQFF	TRBV4-2	TRBJ2-1
CAISESIGGTGTEAFF	TRBV10-3	TRBJ1-1
CASSAPRWGTEAFF	TRBV28	TRBJ1-1
CASRPPGSPEAFF	TRBV6-5	TRBJ1-1
CASSLSSRAVGPQHF	TRBV27	TRBJ1-5
CSVEVAGGSYNEQFF	TRBV29-1	TRBJ2-1
CASSTQASGVGYTF	TRBV14	TRBJ1-2
CASRSPYGTYEQYF	TRBV28	TRBJ2-7
CAWSEGQGVEKLFF	TRBV30	TRBJ1-4
CASSEWGRTQYF	TRBV10-1	TRBJ2-5
CASTSDAFYEQYF	TRBV7-2	TRBJ2-7
CASTRGQTENTEAFF	TRBV9	TRBJ1-1
CASSLTLGTNNEQFF	TRBV7-3	TRBJ2-1
CASSLWGLEAFF	TRBV5-1	TRBJ1-1
CASSGHRDRYEQYF	TRBV28	TRBJ2-7
CASSLTLSPYRAEDNEQFF	TRBV7-3	TRBJ2-1
CASSYLQGRTLHF	TRBV6-5	TRBJ1-6
CASTDRGTDNQPQHF	TRBV28	TRBJ1-5
CASRDREDQPQHF	TRBV19	TRBJ1-5
CASSPLDRIYGYTF	TRBV19	TRBJ1-2
CASSVVGFANTGELFF	TRBV9	TRBJ2-2
CASSLRTGAGQPQHF	TRBV6-5	TRBJ1-5
CATSRDREQRRQPQHF	TRBV15	TRBJ1-5
CASSQELGNTIYF	TRBV4-1	TRBJ1-3
CASRRTGGAGQPQHF	TRBV27	TRBJ1-5
CASSGGTGGTEAFF	TRBV7-2	TRBJ1-1
CASSSRLAEFF	TRBV28	TRBJ2-1
CASSPPARIYEQYF	TRBV28	TRBJ2-7
CASSPTGPGELFF	TRBV12-3/TRBV12-4	TRBJ2-2
CASSVTGQRADTQYF	TRBV9	TRBJ2-3
CASSLSSRDIYNSPLHF	TRBV28	TRBJ1-6
CASSIPGQGYNEQFF	TRBV19	TRBJ2-1
CASSPVFGGATDTQYF	TRBV18	TRBJ2-3
CASSSPGNTGELFF	TRBV28	TRBJ2-2
CAWSVGAYGAFF	TRBV30	TRBJ1-1
CASSPRDRGLSEQYF	TRBV19	TRBJ2-7
CASSPPAGGGGSYNEQFF	TRBV7-6	TRBJ2-1
CASSDSSGNTGELFF	TRBV6-4	TRBJ2-2
CASSFSLGVNTEAFF	TRBV28	TRBJ1-1
CASSQGPYQETQYF	TRBV7-3	TRBJ2-5
CAISEQQGNRNTIYF	TRBV10-3	TRBJ1-3
CASSLSTPGFVSNQPQHF	TRBV27	TRBJ1-5